Shown below are 13 T cell receptor beta chains from a single sample sequenced in a study of blood T cell repertoires in COVID-19. Sequencing was performed with immunoSEQ multiplex PCR; in TCRdb, only in-frame clones are kept and a portion is missing. Counted here are about 430,000 clones, 70% to 90% occurring once; the ten biggest clones make up approximately 1.3%. Source material: PBMCs or T cells enriched from blood (not recorded which). The receptors shown here come from a young woman who had been exposed to COVID-19.

The V call is TRBV10-3, the J call TRBJ2-3, with TRBD2 matching over 12 bases. Germline V gives CDR1 ENHRY, CDR2 SYGVKD. Trimming at V came to 4 bases and at J to 0 bases, leaving 2 bases not matched to a gene. CDR3 length equals 16 residues. The CDR3 coding sequence is TGTGCCATCAGTGCTAGCGGGGGGGCAAGCACAGATACGCAGTATTTT. This sequence encodes CAISASGGASTDTQYF.

This chain links TRBV21-1 with TRBJ1-1. TRBV21-1 represents a pseudogene. The CDR3 length is 16 residues. The CDR3 nucleotides are TGTGCCAGCAGCAAAGATTCGGGGGGGAAACTATTTGAAGCTTTCTTT. Amino acids: CASSKDSGGKLFEAFF.

This chain links TRBV5-1 with TRBJ1-6; D is possibly TRBD1 (6 bases). This CDR3 region has 15 residues. Germline-derived CDR1 and CDR2 are SGHRS and YFSETQ. V lost 2 bases and J lost 6, with 12 bases in between. As DNA, the CDR3 is TGCGCCAGCAGCTTAACAGGGATCAGTAATTCACCCCTCCACTTT. This gives the protein CASSLTGISNSPLHF.

This clone was counted between two and nine times. The genes are TRBV9 and TRBJ1-1, with D possibly being TRBD1 (6 bases). Trimming took off 2 bases at V and 10 bases at J, with 12 bases between the two ends. CDR1 and CDR2 (germline): SGDLS, YYNGEE. The CDR3 is made up of 12 amino acids. Written as DNA, the CDR3 is TGTGCCAGCAGCGTTGGACAGAGAGGAGCTTTCTTT. Translated, it gives CASSVGQRGAFF.

This rearrangement joins TRBV28 to TRBJ1-2; 10 bases agree with TRBD1. CDR1 MDHEN and CDR2 SYDVKM come from the germline V gene. This CDR3 comprises 14 residues. With 5 bases clipped from V and 4 bases from J, the junction kept 4 bases outside the gene matches. CDR3 in amino acids: CASSQRTGGYGYTF. The DNA of the CDR3 is TGTGCCAGCAGTCAAAGGACAGGGGGCTATGGCTACACCTTC.

This sequence joins TRBV5-4 and TRBJ2-4, with 10 nucleotides matching TRBD1. CDR1 and CDR2 from the germline V gene are SGHNT and YYREEE (reference sequence). Unmatched junction bases numbered 13, after V lost 0 bases and J lost 7 bases. CDR3 length: 18 amino acids. The CDR3 sequence is CASSLVGPGTGVRNIQYF. DNA of the CDR3: TGTGCCAGCAGCTTGGTAGGCCCCGGGACAGGGGTAAGGAACATTCAGTACTTC.

The rearrangement uses TRBV7-2 and TRBJ2-2; 9 bases align to TRBD2. Germline V gene sequence: CDR1 SGHTA, CDR2 FQGNSA. The CDR3 contains 15 residues. Losses at the gene ends were 5 bases for V and 3 bases for J; bases not matched to a gene: 4. As DNA, the CDR3 is TGTGCCAGCAGCACCCTAGCGGGGCACACCGGGGAGCTGTTTTTT. Protein sequence: CASSTLAGHTGELFF.

The chain uses TRBV7-9 and TRBJ2-1; maybe TRBD2 (6 bases). The CDR3 is 14 amino acids. Germline CDR1 reads SEHNR; CDR2 reads FQNEAQ (reference sequence). V was shortened by 3 bases and J by 8 bases, with 14 bases between the two germline ends. CDR3 coding DNA: TGTGCCAGCAGCTTGGAAGCTACGGGGGATGAGCAGTTCTTC. This gives the protein CASSLEATGDEQFF.

The chain combines TRBV5-1 with TRBJ1-2; tentatively, D is TRBD1 (5 bases). The CDR3 runs 13 residues. Per germline, CDR1 SGHRS and CDR2 YFSETQ. With 4 bases removed from V and 4 bases from J, the gap between germline ends came to 11 bases. The chain's CDR3 is CASSPIGGYGYTF. DNA of the CDR3: TGCGCCAGCAGCCCCATCGGGGGCTATGGCTACACCTTC. The full variable domain, with the rest looked up from reference TRBV5-1 and TRBJ1-2, is KAGVTQTPRYLIKTRGQQVTLSCSPISGHRSVSWYQQTPGQGLQFLFEYFSETQRNKGNFPGRFSGRQFSNSRSEMNVSTLELGDSALYLCASSPIGGYGYTFGSGTRLTVV.

The DNA of the CDR3 is TGTGCCAGCAGTGAGTGGTCAGGGAAGGATACGCAGTATTTT. Protein: CASSEWSGKDTQYF. The genes are TRBV6-1 and TRBJ2-3; D is possibly TRBD1 (5 bases). CDR3 length: 14 residues. The ends were cut back, 3 bases at V and 6 bases at J, with 13 bases in the middle. Germline V gene lookup returns CDR1 MNHNS and CDR2 SASEGT.

The chain recombines TRBV11-2 with TRBJ2-2; the D gene is possibly TRBD1 (7 bases). The V gene lost 5 bases and the J gene lost 1 base, with 11 bases spanning the gap. Germline CDR1 is SGHAT and CDR2 is FQNNGV. The CDR3 extends over 15 amino acids. The CDR3 protein is CASSPQGGNTGELFF. As DNA, the CDR3 is TGTGCCAGCAGCCCTCAGGGGGGGAACACCGGGGAGCTGTTTTTT.

The chain recombines TRBV30 with TRBJ1-2; TRBD1 might be the D (5 bases). This CDR3 is 14 amino acids long. Germline V gene sequence: CDR1 GTSNPN, CDR2 SVGIG (reference sequence). V lost 1 base and J 1 base, leaving 10 bases between the germline ends. The CDR3: CAWSAGGINYGYTF. The CDR3 DNA is TGTGCCTGGAGTGCCGGGGGGATTAACTATGGCTACACCTTC. Combining the CDR3 with reference TRBV30 and TRBJ1-2 gives the whole variable domain SQTIHQWPATLVQPVGSPLSLECTVEGTSNPNLYWYRQAAGRGLQLLFYSVGIGQISSEVPQNLSASRPQDRQFILSSKKLLLSDSGFYLCAWSAGGINYGYTFGSGTRLTVV.

The chain combines TRBV9 with TRBJ1-4, with D perhaps matching TRBD1 (6 bases). CDR3 length: 16 residues. The germline V gene has CDR1 SGDLS and CDR2 YYNGEE. Deletions cut 4 bases from V and 2 bases from J, with 15 bases between. CDR3 sequence (DNA): TGTGCCAGCAGCCCCGGTTCAGGGGCGACTAATGAAAAACTGTTTTTT. As protein: CASSPGSGATNEKLFF.